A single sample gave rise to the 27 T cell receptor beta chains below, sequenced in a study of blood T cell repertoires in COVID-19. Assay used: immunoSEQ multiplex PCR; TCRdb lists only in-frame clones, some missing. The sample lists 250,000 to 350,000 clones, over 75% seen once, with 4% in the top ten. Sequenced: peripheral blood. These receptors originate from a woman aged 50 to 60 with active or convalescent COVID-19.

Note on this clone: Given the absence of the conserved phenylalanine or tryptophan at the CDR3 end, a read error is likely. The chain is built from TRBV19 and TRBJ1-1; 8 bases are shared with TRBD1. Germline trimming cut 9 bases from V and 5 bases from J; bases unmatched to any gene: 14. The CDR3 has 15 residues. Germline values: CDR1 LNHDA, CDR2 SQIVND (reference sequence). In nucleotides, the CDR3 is TGTGCCAGCCACGGTCAGGGGGCCGGGAAAACTGAAGCTTTCTCT. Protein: CASHGQGAGKTEAFS.

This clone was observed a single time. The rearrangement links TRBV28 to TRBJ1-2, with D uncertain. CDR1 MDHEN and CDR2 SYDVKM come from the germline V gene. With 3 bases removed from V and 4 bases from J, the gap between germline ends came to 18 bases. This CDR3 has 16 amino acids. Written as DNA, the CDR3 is TGTGCCAGCAGTTTGCCTACCGGAGGCGGATTCTATGGCTACACCTTC. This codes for CASSLPTGGGFYGYTF.

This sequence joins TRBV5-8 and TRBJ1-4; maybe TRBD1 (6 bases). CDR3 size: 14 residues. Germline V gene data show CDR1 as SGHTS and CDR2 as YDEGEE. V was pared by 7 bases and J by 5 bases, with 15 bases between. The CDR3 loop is CASDPRGLNEKLFF. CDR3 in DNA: TGTGCCAGCGATCCCAGGGGTTTGAATGAAAAACTGTTTTTT.

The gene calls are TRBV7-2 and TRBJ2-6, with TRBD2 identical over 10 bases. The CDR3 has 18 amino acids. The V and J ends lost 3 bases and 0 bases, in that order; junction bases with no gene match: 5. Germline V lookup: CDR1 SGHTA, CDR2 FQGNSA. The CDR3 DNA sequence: TGTGCCAGCAGCTTCGCTAGCGGGAGCTCCTCTGGGGCCAACGTCCTGACTTTC. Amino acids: CASSFASGSSSGANVLTF.

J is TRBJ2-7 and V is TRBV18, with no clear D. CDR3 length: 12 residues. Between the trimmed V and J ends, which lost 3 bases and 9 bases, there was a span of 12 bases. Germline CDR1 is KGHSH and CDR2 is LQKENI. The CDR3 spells CASSPSLNGQYF. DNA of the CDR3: TGTGCCAGCTCACCTAGCCTAAATGGGCAGTACTTC.

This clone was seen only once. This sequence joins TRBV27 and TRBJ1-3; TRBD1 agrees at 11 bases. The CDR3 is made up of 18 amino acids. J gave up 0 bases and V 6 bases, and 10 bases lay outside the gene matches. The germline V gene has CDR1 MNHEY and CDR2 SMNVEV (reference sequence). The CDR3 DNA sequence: TGTGCCAGCAGCTACTACGGGACAGGGGGATTCTCTGGAAACACCATATATTTT. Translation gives CASSYYGTGGFSGNTIYF.

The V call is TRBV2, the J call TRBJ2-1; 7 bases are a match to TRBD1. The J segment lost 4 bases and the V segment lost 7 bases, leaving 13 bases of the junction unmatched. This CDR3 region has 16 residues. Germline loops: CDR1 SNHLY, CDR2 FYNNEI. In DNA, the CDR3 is TGTGCCAGCAATGCTGAAGCCGGGACAGTTTACAATGAGCAGTTCTTC. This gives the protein CASNAEAGTVYNEQFF.

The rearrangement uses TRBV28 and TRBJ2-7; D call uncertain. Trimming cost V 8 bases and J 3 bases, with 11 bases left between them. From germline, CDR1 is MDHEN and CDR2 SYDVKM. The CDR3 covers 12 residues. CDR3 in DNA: TGTGCCAGCTCCACATCCCGCTACGAGCAGTACTTC. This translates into CASSTSRYEQYF. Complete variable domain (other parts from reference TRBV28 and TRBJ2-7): DVKVTQSSRYLVKRTGEKVFLECVQDMDHENMFWYRQDPGLGLRLIYFSYDVKMKEKGDIPEGYSVSREKKERFSLILESASTNQTSMYLCASSTSRYEQYFGPGTRLTVT.

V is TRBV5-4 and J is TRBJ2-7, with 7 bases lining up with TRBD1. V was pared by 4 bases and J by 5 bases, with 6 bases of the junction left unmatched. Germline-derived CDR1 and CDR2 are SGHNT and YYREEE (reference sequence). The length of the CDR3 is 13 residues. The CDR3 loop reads CASSLTGRHEQYF. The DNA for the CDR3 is TGTGCCAGCAGCCTGACAGGGCGGCACGAGCAGTACTTC.

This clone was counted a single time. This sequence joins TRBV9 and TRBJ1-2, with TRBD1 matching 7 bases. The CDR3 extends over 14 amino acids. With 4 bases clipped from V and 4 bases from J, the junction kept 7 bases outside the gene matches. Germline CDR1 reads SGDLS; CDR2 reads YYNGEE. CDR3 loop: CASSFEDRAYGYTF. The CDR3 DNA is TGTGCCAGCAGCTTTGAAGACAGGGCCTATGGCTACACCTTC. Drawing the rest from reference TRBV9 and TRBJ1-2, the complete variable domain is DSGVTQTPKHLITATGQRVTLRCSPRSGDLSVYWYQQSLDQGLQFLIQYYNGEERAKGNILERFSAQQFPDLHSELNLSSLELGDSALYFCASSFEDRAYGYTFGSGTRLTVV.

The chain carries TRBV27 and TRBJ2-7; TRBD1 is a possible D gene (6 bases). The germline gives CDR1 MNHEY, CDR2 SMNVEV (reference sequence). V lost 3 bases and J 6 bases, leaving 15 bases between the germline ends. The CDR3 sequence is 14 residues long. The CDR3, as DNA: TGTGCCAGCAGTTTTTCCAGGGGCTTAGGCGAGCAGTACTTC. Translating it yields CASSFSRGLGEQYF.

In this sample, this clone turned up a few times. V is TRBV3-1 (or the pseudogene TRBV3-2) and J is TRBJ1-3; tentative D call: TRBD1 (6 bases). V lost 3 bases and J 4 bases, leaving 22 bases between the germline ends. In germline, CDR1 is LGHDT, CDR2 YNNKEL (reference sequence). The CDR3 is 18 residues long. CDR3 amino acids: CASSQARYQGPGGNTIYF. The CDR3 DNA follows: TGTGCCAGCAGCCAGGCCCGCTACCAGGGGCCCGGGGGAAACACCATATATTTT.

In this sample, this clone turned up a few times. This chain's CDR3 is CASKARDYYNEQFF. In nucleotides, the CDR3 is TGTGCCAGTAAAGCCAGGGACTACTACAATGAGCAGTTCTTC. This rearrangement joins TRBV19 to TRBJ2-1; 7 nucleotides match TRBD2. The V segment lost 7 bases and the J segment 3 bases; nucleotides outside the gene matches: 6. Germline CDR1 and CDR2: LNHDA and SQIVND (reference sequence). The CDR3 has 14 residues.

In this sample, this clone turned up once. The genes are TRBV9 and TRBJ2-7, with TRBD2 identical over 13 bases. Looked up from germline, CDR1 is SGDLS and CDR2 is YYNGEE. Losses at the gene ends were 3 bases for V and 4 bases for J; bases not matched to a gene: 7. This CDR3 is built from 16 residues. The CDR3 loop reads CASSAGTSGDKYEQYF. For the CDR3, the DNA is TGTGCCAGCAGCGCCGGGACTAGCGGGGACAAATACGAGCAGTACTTC.

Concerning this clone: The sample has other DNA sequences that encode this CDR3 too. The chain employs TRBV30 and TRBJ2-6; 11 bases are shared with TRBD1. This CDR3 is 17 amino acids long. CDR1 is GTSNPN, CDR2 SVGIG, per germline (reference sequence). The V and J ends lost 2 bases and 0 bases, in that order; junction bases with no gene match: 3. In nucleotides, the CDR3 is TGTGCCTGGAGTCCCGGGACAGGGGGCTCTGGGGCCAACGTCCTGACTTTC. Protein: CAWSPGTGGSGANVLTF. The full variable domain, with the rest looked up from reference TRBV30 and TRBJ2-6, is SQTIHQWPATLVQPVGSPLSLECTVEGTSNPNLYWYRQAAGRGLQLLFYSVGIGQISSEVPQNLSASRPQDRQFILSSKKLLLSDSGFYLCAWSPGTGGSGANVLTFGAGSRLTVL.

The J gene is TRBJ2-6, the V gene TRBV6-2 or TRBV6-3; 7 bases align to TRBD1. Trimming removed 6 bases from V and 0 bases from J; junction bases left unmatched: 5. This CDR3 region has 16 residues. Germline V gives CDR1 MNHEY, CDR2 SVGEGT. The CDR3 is CASSTGVLSGANVLTF. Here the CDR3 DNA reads TGTGCCAGCAGCACAGGGGTACTCTCTGGGGCCAACGTCCTGACTTTC.

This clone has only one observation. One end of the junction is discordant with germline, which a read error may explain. The CDR3 DNA follows: TGTGCTAGCAGCTTAGGTCCCGGGGGGAACACTGAAGCTTTCTTT. It specifies CASSLGPGGNTEAFF. J is TRBJ1-1 and V is TRBV7-7, with TRBD1 as a possible D gene (5 bases). The germline CDR1 and CDR2 sequences are SSHAT and FNYEAQ (reference sequence). The CDR3 loop spans 15 amino acids.

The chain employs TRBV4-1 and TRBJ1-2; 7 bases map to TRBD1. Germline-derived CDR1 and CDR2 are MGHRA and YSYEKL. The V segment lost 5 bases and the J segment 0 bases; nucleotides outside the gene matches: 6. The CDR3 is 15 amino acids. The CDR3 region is CASSARDSPNYGYTF. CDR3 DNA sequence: TGCGCCAGCAGCGCCCGGGACAGTCCTAACTATGGCTACACCTTC.

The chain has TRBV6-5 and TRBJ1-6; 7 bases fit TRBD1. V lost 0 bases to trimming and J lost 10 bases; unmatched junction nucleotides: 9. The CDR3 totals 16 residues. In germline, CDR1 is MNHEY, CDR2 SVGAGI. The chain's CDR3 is CASSYSMAGGSSPLHF. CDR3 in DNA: TGTGCCAGCAGTTACTCGATGGCAGGGGGTAGCTCACCCCTCCACTTT.

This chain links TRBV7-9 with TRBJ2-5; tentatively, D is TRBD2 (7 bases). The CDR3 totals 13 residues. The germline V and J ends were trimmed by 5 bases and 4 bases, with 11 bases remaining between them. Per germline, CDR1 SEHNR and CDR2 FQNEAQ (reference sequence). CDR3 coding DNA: TGTGCCAGCAGCCAGGCGGGGGCAGAGACCCAGTACTTC. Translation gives CASSQAGAETQYF.

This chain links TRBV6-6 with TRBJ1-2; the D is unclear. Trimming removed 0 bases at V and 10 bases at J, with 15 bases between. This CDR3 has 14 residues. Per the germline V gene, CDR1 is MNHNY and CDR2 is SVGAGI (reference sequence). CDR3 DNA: TGTGCCAGCAGTTACTCAGCTGTTACTACTGACTACACCTTC. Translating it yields CASSYSAVTTDYTF.

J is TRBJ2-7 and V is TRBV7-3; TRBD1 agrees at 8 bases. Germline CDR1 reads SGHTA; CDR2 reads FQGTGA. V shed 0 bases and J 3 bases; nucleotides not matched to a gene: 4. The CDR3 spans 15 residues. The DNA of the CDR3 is TGTGCCAGCAGCTTAACGGCAGGGGGCTACTACGAGCAGTACTTC. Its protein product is CASSLTAGGYYEQYF.

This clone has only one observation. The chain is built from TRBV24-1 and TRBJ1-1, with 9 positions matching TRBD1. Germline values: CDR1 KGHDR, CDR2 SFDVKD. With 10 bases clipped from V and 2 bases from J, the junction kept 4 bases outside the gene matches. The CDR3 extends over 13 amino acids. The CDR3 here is CATGTGFNTEAFF. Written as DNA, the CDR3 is TGTGCCACAGGGACAGGGTTTAACACTGAAGCTTTCTTT.

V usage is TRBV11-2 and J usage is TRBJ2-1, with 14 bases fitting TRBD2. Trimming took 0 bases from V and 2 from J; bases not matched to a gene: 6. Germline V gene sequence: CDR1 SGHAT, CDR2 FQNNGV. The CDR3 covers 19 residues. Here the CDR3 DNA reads TGTGCCAGCAGCTTAGACGCGACTAGCGGGGGGGCGACCTACAATGAGCAGTTCTTC. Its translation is CASSLDATSGGATYNEQFF. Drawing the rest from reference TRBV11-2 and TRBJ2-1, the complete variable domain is EAGVAQSPRYKIIEKRQSVAFWCNPISGHATLYWYQQILGQGPKLLIQFQNNGVVDDSQLPKDRFSAERLKGVDSTLKIQPAKLEDSAVYLCASSLDATSGGATYNEQFFGPGTRLTVL.

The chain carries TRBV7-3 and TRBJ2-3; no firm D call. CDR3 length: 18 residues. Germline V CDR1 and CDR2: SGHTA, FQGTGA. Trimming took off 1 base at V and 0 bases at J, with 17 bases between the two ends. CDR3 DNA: TGTGCCAGCAGCTTAATGCCCATCGCGGAAACTAGCACAGATACGCAGTATTTT. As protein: CASSLMPIAETSTDTQYF.

As DNA, the CDR3 is TGTGCCAGCAGCCCAGGCAGGACAGGGGCTGAAGCTTTCTTT. Its protein is CASSPGRTGAEAFF. The V call is TRBV4-2, the J call TRBJ1-1; the match to TRBD1 covers 9 bases. Germline V gene sequence: CDR1 LGHNA, CDR2 YNFKEQ. CDR3 size: 14 residues. V shed 4 bases and J 6 bases; nucleotides not matched to a gene: 6.

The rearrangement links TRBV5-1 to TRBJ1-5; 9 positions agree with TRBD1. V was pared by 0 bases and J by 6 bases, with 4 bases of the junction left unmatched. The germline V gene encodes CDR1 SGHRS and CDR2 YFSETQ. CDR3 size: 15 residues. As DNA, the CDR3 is TGCGCCAGCAGCTTGGAGGGACAGGGTGGTCAGCCCCAGCATTTT. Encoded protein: CASSLEGQGGQPQHF.